The following is a T cell receptor (beta chain) sequence with its context. The antigen is not known. The record originates from a study of T cell responses to AZD1222 COVID-19 vaccine. The wider study: Second-dose intervals of approximately 4 or approximately 12 weeks were pooled. Regarding the study as a whole: Spike-specific TCR breadth and depth went up after people got two AZD1222 doses.

Germline CDR1 is LGHNA and CDR2 is YSLEER. The J segment lost 5 bases and the V segment lost 4 bases, leaving 3 bases of the junction unmatched. There are 15 residues in the CDR3. The protocol was immunoSEQ multiplex PCR, while the TCRdb copy is restricted to in-frame clones and leaves out a portion. The sample records more than 110,000 clones, under 95% being singletons. The specimen comprised peripheral blood, sampled on day 0 of AZD1222 vaccination. This TCR derives from an adult in good health. This chain uses TRBV4-3 with TRBJ2-1; TRBD2 matches at 12 bases. Written as DNA, the CDR3 is TGCGCCAGCAGCCGGACTAGCGGGGTCAACAATGAGCAGTTCTTC. Protein: CASSRTSGVNNEQFF.